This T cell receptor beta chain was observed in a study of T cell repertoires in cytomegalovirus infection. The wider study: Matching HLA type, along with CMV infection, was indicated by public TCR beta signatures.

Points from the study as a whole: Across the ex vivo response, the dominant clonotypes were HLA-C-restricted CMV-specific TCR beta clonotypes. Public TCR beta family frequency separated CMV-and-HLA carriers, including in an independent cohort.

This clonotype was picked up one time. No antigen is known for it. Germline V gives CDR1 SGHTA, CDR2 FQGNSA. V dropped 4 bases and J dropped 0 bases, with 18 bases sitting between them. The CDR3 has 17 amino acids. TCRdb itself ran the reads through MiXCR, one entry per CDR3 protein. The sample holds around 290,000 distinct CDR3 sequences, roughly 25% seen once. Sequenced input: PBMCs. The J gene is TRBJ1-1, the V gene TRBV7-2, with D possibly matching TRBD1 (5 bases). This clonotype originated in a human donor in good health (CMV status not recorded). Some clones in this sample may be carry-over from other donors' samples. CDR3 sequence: CASSSRTGEQMNTEAFF. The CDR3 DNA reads TGTGCCAGCAGCTCTCGAACGGGGGAGCAGATGAACACTGAAGCTTTCTTT.